This TCR beta chain is drawn from a study of blood T cell repertoires in COVID-19. The wider study: The cDNA or gDNA used as material had been derived from T cells, B-cell-depleted T cells, or PBMCs.

The assay was immunoSEQ multiplex PCR, and TCRdb's table has in-frame clones only and misses some. The table shows roughly 230,000 clones, with roughly 84% occurring only once. Looked up from germline, CDR1 is LGHDT and CDR2 is YNNKEL (reference sequence). Trimming took off 3 bases at V and 8 bases at J, with 8 bases between the two ends. The CDR3 sequence is 13 residues long. The TCR originated in a middle-aged man who had recovered from COVID-19. Material for sequencing was PBMCs or T cells enriched from blood (not recorded which). J is TRBJ1-6 and V is TRBV3-1 (or the pseudogene TRBV3-2); D may be TRBD1 (5 bases). The CDR3 DNA sequence: TGTGCCAGCAGCCACAGGGAGGATTCACCCCTCCACTTT. The encoded protein is CASSHREDSPLHF.